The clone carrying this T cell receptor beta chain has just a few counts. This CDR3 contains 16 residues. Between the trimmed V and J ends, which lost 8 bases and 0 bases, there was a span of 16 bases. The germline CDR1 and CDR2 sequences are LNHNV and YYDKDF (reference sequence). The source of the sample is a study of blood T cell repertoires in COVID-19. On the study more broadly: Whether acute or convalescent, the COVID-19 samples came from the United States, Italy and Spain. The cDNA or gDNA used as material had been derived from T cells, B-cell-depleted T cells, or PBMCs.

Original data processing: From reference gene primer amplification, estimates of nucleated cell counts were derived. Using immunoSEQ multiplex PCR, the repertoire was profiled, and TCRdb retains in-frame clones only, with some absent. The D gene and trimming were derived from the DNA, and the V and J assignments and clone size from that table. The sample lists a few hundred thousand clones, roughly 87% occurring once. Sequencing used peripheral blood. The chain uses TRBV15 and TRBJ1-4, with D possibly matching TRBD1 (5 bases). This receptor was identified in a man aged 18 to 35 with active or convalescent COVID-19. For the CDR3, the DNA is TGTGCCACCCTCCCCAGGGAGGACGCAACTAATGAAAAACTGTTTTTT. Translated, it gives CATLPREDATNEKLFF. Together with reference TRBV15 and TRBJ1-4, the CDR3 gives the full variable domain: DAMVIQNPRYQVTQFGKPVTLSCSQTLNHNVMYWYQQKSSQAPKLLFHYYDKDFNNEADTPDNFQSRRPNTSFCFLDIRSPGLGDTAMYLCATLPREDATNEKLFFGSGTQLSVL.